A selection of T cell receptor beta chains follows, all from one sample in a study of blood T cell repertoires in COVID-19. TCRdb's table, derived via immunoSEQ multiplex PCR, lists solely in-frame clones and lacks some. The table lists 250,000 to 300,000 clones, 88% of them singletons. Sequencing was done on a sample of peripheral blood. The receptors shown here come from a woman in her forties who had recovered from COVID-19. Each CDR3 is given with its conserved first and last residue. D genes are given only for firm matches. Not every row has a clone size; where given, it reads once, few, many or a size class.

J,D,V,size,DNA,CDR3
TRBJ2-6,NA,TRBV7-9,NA,TGTGCCAGCAGTCATCGACGGGCGGGCTCTGGGGCCAACGTCCTGACTTTC,CASSHRRAGSGANVLTF
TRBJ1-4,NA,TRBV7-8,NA,TGTGCCAGCAGCTTAGCCCAGGGCGGTAATGAAAAACTGTTTTTT,CASSLAQGGNEKLFF
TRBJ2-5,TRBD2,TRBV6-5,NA,TGTGCCAGCAGTCCCTGGGGGGGGTCCCAGTACTTC,CASSPWGGSQYF
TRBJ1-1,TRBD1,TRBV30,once,TGTGCCTGGACGCGACAGGGGGCGCAGGGTGAAGCTTTCTTT,CAWTRQGAQGEAFF
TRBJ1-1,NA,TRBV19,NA,TGTGCCAGTAGACGGGGGGCGGGTGAGAACACTGAAGCTTTCTTT,CASRRGAGENTEAFF
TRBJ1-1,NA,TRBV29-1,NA,TGCAGCGGTACGATCGGGGGGATTGAAGCTTTCTTT,CSGTIGGIEAFF
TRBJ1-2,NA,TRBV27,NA,TGTGCCAGCAGTTTCTGGGGCGAACGGCTCAGTGGCTACACCTTC,CASSFWGERLSGYTF
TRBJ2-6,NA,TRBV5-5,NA,TGTGCCAGCAGCCCTACTACAGGGTATGGGGCCAACGTCCTGACTTTC,CASSPTTGYGANVLTF
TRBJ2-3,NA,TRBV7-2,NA,TGTGCCAGCAGCTTTGCGGTAGTTTGGTCCGCAGATACGCAGTATTTT,CASSFAVVWSADTQYF
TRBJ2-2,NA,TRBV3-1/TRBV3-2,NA,TGTGCCAGCAGCTGGCCTCTCGGGGAGCTGTTTTTT,CASSWPLGELFF
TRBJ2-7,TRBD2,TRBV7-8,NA,TGTGCCAGCAGCTTAGCGCTTGGAGCGGGGGGCCTGGAGCAGTACTTC,CASSLALGAGGLEQYF
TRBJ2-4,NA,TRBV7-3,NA,TGTGCCAGCAGCCAACAGGGATCCAAAAACATTCAGTACTTC,CASSQQGSKNIQYF
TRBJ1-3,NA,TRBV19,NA,TGTGCCAGTAGTATTCCAGGGACTGGAAACACCATATATTTT,CASSIPGTGNTIYF
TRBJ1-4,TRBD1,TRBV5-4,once,TGTGCCAGCAGCTTTGGGACAGGGGGCCGGTCTAATGAAAAACTGTTTTTT,CASSFGTGGRSNEKLFF
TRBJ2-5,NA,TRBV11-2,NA,TGTGCCAGCAGCTTTGTGGGGGGAGAGACCCAGTACTTC,CASSFVGGETQYF
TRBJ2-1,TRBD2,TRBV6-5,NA,TGTGCCAGCACCGAGCGGGATGGGCCGTTCTTC,CASTERDGPFF
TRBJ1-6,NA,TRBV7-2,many,TGTGCCAGCAGCTTAGGGCCCGCGGGGAATTCACCCCTCCACTTT,CASSLGPAGNSPLHF
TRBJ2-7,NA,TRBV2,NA,TGTGCCAGCAGGGCACCTTGGGGGGTAGACTACGAGCAGTACTTC,CASRAPWGVDYEQYF
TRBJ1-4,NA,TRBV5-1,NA,TGCGCCAGCAGCTTGGCGGGGGGAATGTGGGAAAAACTGTTTTTT,CASSLAGGMWEKLFF
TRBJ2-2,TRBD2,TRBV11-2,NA,TGTGCCAGCAGCCCCGGGGGAGGGACCGGGGAGCTGTTTTTT,CASSPGGGTGELFF
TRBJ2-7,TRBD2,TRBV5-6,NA,TGTGCCAGCAGCTTCCGGCCGGGAGGCCCCTACGAGCAGTACTTC,CASSFRPGGPYEQYF
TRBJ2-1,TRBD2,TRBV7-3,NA,TGTGCCAGCAGCCCCCGACTAGCGGGAGACAATGAGCAGTTCTTC,CASSPRLAGDNEQFF
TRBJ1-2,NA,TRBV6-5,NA,TGTGCCAGCAGTTACTCCAGGGCTTGGGGCTACACCTTC,CASSYSRAWGYTF
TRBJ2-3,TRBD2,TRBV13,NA,TGTGCCAGCAGCCCCCGACTAGCGGGAGGGGCAGATACGCAGTATTTT,CASSPRLAGGADTQYF
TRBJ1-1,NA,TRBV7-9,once,TGTGCCAGCAGCCCTTCTCACAGCAACACTGAAGCTTTCTTT,CASSPSHSNTEAFF
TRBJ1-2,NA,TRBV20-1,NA,TGCAGTCCCCGGTCCAGGGGCGGCTACACCTTC,CSPRSRGGYTF
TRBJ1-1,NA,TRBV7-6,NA,TGTGCCAGCAGCTTAAGGCAGGGTGGTGAAGCTTTCTTT,CASSLRQGGEAFF
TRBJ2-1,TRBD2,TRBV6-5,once,TGTGCCATCCGCCCGGGGGGTAGCTACAATGAGCAGTTCTTC,CAIRPGGSYNEQFF
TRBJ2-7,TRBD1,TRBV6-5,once,TGTGCCAGCAGACACTCCGGGACAGGTGCCTACGAGCAGTACTTC,CASRHSGTGAYEQYF
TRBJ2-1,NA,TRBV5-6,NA,TGTGCCAGCACCCCTGTGGGGAGGAATGAGCAGTTCTTC,CASTPVGRNEQFF
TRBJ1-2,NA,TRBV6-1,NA,TGTGCCAGCAGTGAAAGGCGGACTGTTAACTATGGCTACACCTTC,CASSERRTVNYGYTF
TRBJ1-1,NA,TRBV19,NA,TGTGCCAGTAGTATAGAGGCAGGGCGCAACACTGAAGCTTTCTTT,CASSIEAGRNTEAFF
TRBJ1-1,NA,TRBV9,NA,TGTGCCAGCAGCGTAGATTTGGGGGCCGCTGAAGCTTTCTTT,CASSVDLGAAEAFF
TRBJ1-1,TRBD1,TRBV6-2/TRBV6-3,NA,TGTGCCAGCAGTTACCTCACAGGGGCGGTGAACACTGAAGCTTTCTTT,CASSYLTGAVNTEAFF
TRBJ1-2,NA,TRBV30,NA,TGTGCCTGGAGTGTACGGAGGGTTCTCTATGGCTACACCTTC,CAWSVRRVLYGYTF
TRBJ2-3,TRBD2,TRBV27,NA,TGTGCCAGCAGTTTACGGGCCAAGCGGGGGACAGATACGCAGTATTTT,CASSLRAKRGTDTQYF
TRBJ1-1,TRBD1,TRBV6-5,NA,TGTGCCAGCAGCAGCCCCGGGACAGCTTACACTGAAGCTTTCTTT,CASSSPGTAYTEAFF
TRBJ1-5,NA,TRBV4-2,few,TGTGCCAGCAGCCAAGGTGGGGCGCAGCCCCAGCATTTT,CASSQGGAQPQHF
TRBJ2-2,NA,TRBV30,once,TGTGCCTGGAGTGTATCCGACAGCTGGAACACCGGGGAGCTGTTTTTT,CAWSVSDSWNTGELFF
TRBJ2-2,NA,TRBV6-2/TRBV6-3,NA,TGTGCCAGCAGTTACCACCCGAGGTTCGGGGAGCTGTTTTTT,CASSYHPRFGELFF
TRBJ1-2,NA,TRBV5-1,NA,TGCGCCAGCTCCCTGGGGGCTCTAGGGGACTATGGCTACACCTTC,CASSLGALGDYGYTF
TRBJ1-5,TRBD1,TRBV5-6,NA,TGTGCCAGCAGCTTAGGGACGGGACAGGGTCGCAATCAGCCCCAGCATTTT,CASSLGTGQGRNQPQHF
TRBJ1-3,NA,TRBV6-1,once,TGTGCCAGCAGTGAATGGTGGGCCTCTGGAAACACCATATATTTT,CASSEWWASGNTIYF
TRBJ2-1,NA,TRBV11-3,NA,TGTGCCAGCAGCTCTGTAACTAGCCCCTACAATGAGCAGTTCTTC,CASSSVTSPYNEQFF
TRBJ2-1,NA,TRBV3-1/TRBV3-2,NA,TGTGCCAGCAGCCAAGGAGGAGAGCAGTTCTTC,CASSQGGEQFF
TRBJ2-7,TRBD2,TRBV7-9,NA,TGTGCCAGCAGCTCGCCCACCCGACTAGCGGGAGGGCCAGGGGACGAGCAGTACTTC,CASSSPTRLAGGPGDEQYF
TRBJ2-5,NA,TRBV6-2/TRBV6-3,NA,TGTGCCAGCAGTACGTTGACGGGATGGGAGACCCAGTACTTC,CASSTLTGWETQYF
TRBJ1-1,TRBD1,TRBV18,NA,TGTGCCAGCTCACCAAGGGGGCGGGACACTGAAGCTTTCTTT,CASSPRGRDTEAFF
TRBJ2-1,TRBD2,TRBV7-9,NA,TGTGCCAGCAGCTTAGTAGGGACTAGCGGGGGTGAGCAGTTCTTC,CASSLVGTSGGEQFF
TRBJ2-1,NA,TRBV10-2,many,TGCGCCAGCAGTGACCCTAGGGGCCGGTACAATGAGCAGTTCTTC,CASSDPRGRYNEQFF
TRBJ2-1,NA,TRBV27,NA,TGTGCCAGCAGCCAGGACCTTCGGGGGTACAATGAGCAGTTCTTC,CASSQDLRGYNEQFF
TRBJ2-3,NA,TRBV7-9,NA,TGTGCCAGCAGCTCCCACACAGATACGCAGTATTTT,CASSSHTDTQYF